Each of the 14 T cell receptor beta chains below was sequenced from the same sample in a study of blood T cell repertoires in COVID-19 (dated by TCRdb to between 2020 and 2021). Receptor libraries were prepared by the immunoSEQ multiplex PCR assay. The table comes from immuneACCESS by way of TCRdb, which keeps in-frame sequences with V and J called. Part of the clones is missing from these tables; in studies checked, under half for an unresolved V gene and the rest for unknown reasons. In this sample the table shows around 130,000 clones, roughly 80% of which occur a single time. The ten largest clones take up more than 1.2% of the sample. What was sequenced was peripheral blood. The receptors derive from a man aged 55 to 70 with acute or convalescent COVID-19.

This chain joins TRBV18 and TRBJ1-1, with a tentative D call TRBD1 (5 bases). CDR1 KGHSH and CDR2 LQKENI come from the germline V gene. Trimming pared 3 bases from V and 4 bases from J, leaving 18 bases between. The CDR3 spans 16 residues. CDR3 DNA sequence: TGTGCCAGCTCACCCTCTGGTCGGGACTGGGGCACTGAAGCTTTCTTT. It translates to CASSPSGRDWGTEAFF.

The chain carries TRBV3-1 (or the pseudogene TRBV3-2) and TRBJ2-2, with 9 positions matching TRBD1. Trimming cost V 3 bases and J 5 bases; bases outside gene matches: 4. The CDR3 loop spans 15 amino acids. Germline CDR1 and CDR2: LGHDT and YNNKEL (reference sequence). This CDR3 is CASSHGQGTTGELFF. The CDR3 region has the DNA TGTGCCAGCAGCCACGGACAGGGGACGACCGGGGAGCTGTTTTTT.

The rearrangement links TRBV20-1 to TRBJ2-1; 12 bases are a match to TRBD2. CDR1 is DFQATT and CDR2 is SNEGSKA in the germline V gene (reference sequence). The CDR3 consists of 16 residues. Trimming removed 3 bases from V and 4 bases from J; junction bases left unmatched: 7. The CDR3, as DNA: TGCAGTGCTAGTGCGACTAGCGGGGGAACTTACAATGAGCAGTTCTTC. Residues: CSASATSGGTYNEQFF.

V is TRBV29-1 and J is TRBJ1-1; D perhaps matches TRBD1 (6 bases). The CDR3 extends over 13 amino acids. CDR1 SQVTM and CDR2 ANQGSEA come from the germline V gene. V shed 3 bases and J shed 5 bases, with 13 bases lying between them. CDR3 coding DNA: TGCAGCGTTGATTCAGGGGCGTGGACTGAAGCTTTCTTT. Amino acid sequence: CSVDSGAWTEAFF.

This chain joins TRBV6-5 and TRBJ1-2; D uncertain. This CDR3 contains 14 residues. V lost 0 bases and J 7 bases, leaving 12 bases between the germline ends. Germline V lookup: CDR1 MNHEY, CDR2 SVGAGI. The CDR3 DNA follows: TGTGCCAGCAGTTACTCTCGGGGTATCAGTGGCTACACCTTC. Translated, it gives CASSYSRGISGYTF.

Concerning this clone itself: The same CDR3 arises from other DNA sequences in this sample as well. CDR3 sequence (DNA): TGTGCCTGGACAGGGGGCAACTATGGCTACACCTTC. The encoded protein is CAWTGGNYGYTF. V gene TRBV30 combines with J gene TRBJ1-2; 8 bases agree with TRBD1. The CDR3 extends over 12 amino acids. From germline, CDR1 is GTSNPN and CDR2 SVGIG (reference sequence). V was clipped by 4 bases and J by 2 bases; unmatched bases: 0.

V usage is TRBV19 and J usage is TRBJ1-3; D is ambiguous. The ends were cut back, 3 bases at V and 8 bases at J, with 11 bases in the middle. CDR3 length equals 13 residues. The germline gives CDR1 LNHDA, CDR2 SQIVND (reference sequence). This CDR3 is CASSMDGKDTIYF. CDR3 DNA: TGTGCCAGTAGTATGGACGGGAAGGACACCATATATTTT.

The chain carries TRBV2 and TRBJ1-5; D is undetermined. The germline V and J ends were trimmed by 8 bases and 0 bases, with 8 bases remaining between them. The germline gives CDR1 SNHLY, CDR2 FYNNEI. The CDR3 has 13 amino acids. CDR3 DNA sequence: TGTGCCAGCGGCGGGGATAGCAATCAGCCCCAGCATTTT. The encoded protein is CASGGDSNQPQHF.

The chain is built from TRBV28 and TRBJ1-2, with D unclear. V was shortened by 2 bases and J by 0 bases, with 10 bases between the two germline ends. Germline lookup yields CDR1 MDHEN and CDR2 SYDVKM. This CDR3 has 15 amino acids. CDR3 nucleotides: TGTGCCAGCAGTTTACAGGCAGCTTCTAACTATGGCTACACCTTC. Translated: CASSLQAASNYGYTF.

This clone has only a few counts. The chain uses TRBV6-5 and TRBJ2-3; 9 bases align to TRBD1. There are 16 residues in the CDR3. Germline V gives CDR1 MNHEY, CDR2 SVGAGI. Trimming at V came to 2 bases and at J to 1 base, leaving 4 bases not matched to a gene. The CDR3 protein is CASSYRDRVGTDTQYF. The CDR3 DNA reads as TGTGCCAGCAGTTACAGGGACAGGGTAGGCACAGATACGCAGTATTTT.

The chain carries TRBV5-1 and TRBJ2-1; 12 bases line up with TRBD2. CDR3 size: 16 residues. V lost 4 bases, J lost 5 bases, and 7 bases stayed unmatched. Germline CDR1 SGHRS, CDR2 YFSETQ. Here the CDR3 DNA reads TGCGCCAGCAGCAGAGGGACTAGCGGGCCTCACAATGAGCAGTTCTTC. This translates into CASSRGTSGPHNEQFF.

This chain uses TRBV27 with TRBJ1-4; 7 bases fit TRBD1. Trimming took 5 bases from V and 4 from J; bases not matched to a gene: 13. Germline V gene data show CDR1 as MNHEY and CDR2 as SMNVEV (reference sequence). The CDR3 totals 17 residues. CDR3 nucleotide sequence: TGTGCCAGCAGTCCCCTATATCCGGGACAGAGTAATGAAAAACTGTTTTTT. Amino acid sequence: CASSPLYPGQSNEKLFF.

This clone was seen more than once but under ten times. The genes are TRBV6-5 and TRBJ2-7; TRBD1 aligns across 7 bases. The V and J ends lost 5 bases and 7 bases, in that order; junction bases with no gene match: 11. CDR3 size: 14 residues. CDR1 and CDR2 from the germline V gene are MNHEY and SVGAGI. The CDR3 bases are TGTGCCAGCAGTCCACGGACAGGAGCCCTTGAGCAGTACTTC. Amino acid sequence: CASSPRTGALEQYF.

This chain uses TRBV14 with TRBJ2-1, with D perhaps TRBD2 (5 bases). There are 16 residues in the CDR3. Germline CDR1 reads SGHDN; CDR2 reads FVKESK. The V and J ends lost 4 bases and 9 bases respectively, with 22 bases between them. The chain's CDR3 is CASSLGLGPLGGEQFF. The CDR3, as DNA: TGTGCCAGCAGCCTAGGACTGGGCCCTCTAGGCGGTGAGCAGTTCTTC. The whole variable domain, remainder taken from reference TRBV14 and TRBJ2-1, is EAGVTQFPSHSVIEKGQTVTLRCDPISGHDNLYWYRRVMGKEIKFLLHFVKESKQDESGMPNNRFLAERTGGTYSTLKVQPAELEDSGVYFCASSLGLGPLGGEQFFGPGTRLTVL.